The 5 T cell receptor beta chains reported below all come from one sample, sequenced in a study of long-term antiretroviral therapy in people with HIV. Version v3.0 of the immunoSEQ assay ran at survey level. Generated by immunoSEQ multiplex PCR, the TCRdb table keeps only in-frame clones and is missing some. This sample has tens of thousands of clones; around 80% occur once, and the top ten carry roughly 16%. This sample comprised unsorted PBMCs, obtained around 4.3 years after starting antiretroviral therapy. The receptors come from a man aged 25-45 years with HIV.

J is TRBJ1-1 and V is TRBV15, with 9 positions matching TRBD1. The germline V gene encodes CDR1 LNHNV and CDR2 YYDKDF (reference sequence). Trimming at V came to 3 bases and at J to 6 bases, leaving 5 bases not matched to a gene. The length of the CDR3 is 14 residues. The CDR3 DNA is TGTGCCACCAGCAGGGAGGACAGGGGATCTGAAGCTTTCTTT. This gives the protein CATSREDRGSEAFF.

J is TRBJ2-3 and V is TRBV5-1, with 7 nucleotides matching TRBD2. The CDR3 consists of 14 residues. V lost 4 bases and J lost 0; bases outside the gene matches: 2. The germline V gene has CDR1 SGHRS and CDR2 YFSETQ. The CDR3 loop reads CASSGTTSTDTQYF. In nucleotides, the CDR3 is TGCGCCAGCAGCGGGACTACTAGCACAGATACGCAGTATTTT.

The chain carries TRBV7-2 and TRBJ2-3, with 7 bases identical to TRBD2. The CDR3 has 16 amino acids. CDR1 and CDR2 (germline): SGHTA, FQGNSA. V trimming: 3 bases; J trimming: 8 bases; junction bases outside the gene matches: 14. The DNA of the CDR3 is TGTGCCAGCAGCTTCTCCACTAGCGTAGGGCGAAGTACGCAGTATTTT. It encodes CASSFSTSVGRSTQYF.

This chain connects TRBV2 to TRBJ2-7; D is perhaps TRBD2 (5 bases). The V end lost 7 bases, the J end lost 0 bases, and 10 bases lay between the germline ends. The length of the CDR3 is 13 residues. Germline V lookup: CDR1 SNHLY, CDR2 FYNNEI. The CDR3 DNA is TGTGCCAGCACAGGTGGGAGCTCCTACGAGCAGTACTTC. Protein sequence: CASTGGSSYEQYF.

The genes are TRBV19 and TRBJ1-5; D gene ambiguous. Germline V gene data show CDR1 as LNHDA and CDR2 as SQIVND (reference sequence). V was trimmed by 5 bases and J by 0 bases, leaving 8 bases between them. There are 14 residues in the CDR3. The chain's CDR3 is CASSSGFSNQPQHF. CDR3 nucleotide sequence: TGTGCCAGTAGTTCAGGTTTTAGCAATCAGCCCCAGCATTTT. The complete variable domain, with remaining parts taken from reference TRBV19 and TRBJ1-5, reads DGGITQSPKYLFRKEGQNVTLSCEQNLNHDAMYWYRQDPGQGLRLIYYSQIVNDFQKGDIAEGYSVSREKKESFPLTVTSAQKNPTAFYLCASSSGFSNQPQHFGDGTRLSIL.